Shown below are 12 T cell receptor beta chains from a single sample sequenced in a study of blood T cell repertoires in COVID-19. Measured with immunoSEQ multiplex PCR; TCRdb has only the in-frame clones, and not every one. The repertoire includes 250,000 to 300,000 clones, 90% of them detected once, and about 4% sits in the top ten. Sequencing was performed on peripheral blood. These receptors were collected from a woman aged 35 to 49 with acute or convalescent COVID-19.

The rearrangement links TRBV11-2 to TRBJ1-3, with 7 bases that match TRBD1. The V gene's germline CDR1 is SGHAT and CDR2 FQNNGV. V was pared by 5 bases and J by 6 bases, with 13 bases of the junction left unmatched. The CDR3 consists of 16 residues. CDR3 nucleotides: TGTGCCAGCAGCCAACCGACGGACAGGCGGGCAAACACCATATATTTT. This gives the protein CASSQPTDRRANTIYF. Full variable domain (remainder filled in from reference TRBV11-2 and TRBJ1-3): EAGVAQSPRYKIIEKRQSVAFWCNPISGHATLYWYQQILGQGPKLLIQFQNNGVVDDSQLPKDRFSAERLKGVDSTLKIQPAKLEDSAVYLCASSQPTDRRANTIYFGEGSWLTVV.

The rearrangement links TRBV2 to TRBJ1-1; D gene uncertain. The V end lost 3 bases, the J end lost 1 base, and 6 bases lay between the germline ends. The CDR3 covers 13 residues. The germline CDR1 and CDR2 sequences are SNHLY and FYNNEI. This CDR3 is CASSEFQNTEAFF. CDR3 nucleotides: TGTGCCAGCAGTGAGTTCCAGAACACTGAAGCTTTCTTT. The full variable domain, in which reference TRBV2 and TRBJ1-1 provide the parts outside the CDR3, is EPEVTQTPSHQVTQMGQEVILRCVPISNHLYFYWYRQILGQKVEFLVSFYNNEISEKSEIFDDQFSVERPDGSNFTLKIRSTKLEDSAMYFCASSEFQNTEAFFGQGTRLTVV.

This clone was seen a few times. This chain links TRBV14 with TRBJ1-1; weak D call: TRBD1 (5 bases). The germline V gene encodes CDR1 SGHDN and CDR2 FVKESK. CDR3 length equals 13 residues. Trimming shortened V by 1 base and J by 11 bases, and 14 bases separated the two germline ends. The CDR3 DNA reads as TGTGCCAGCAGCCAAGTCTCGGACACGAGGGCTTTCTTT. It specifies CASSQVSDTRAFF.

The V gene is TRBV11-2, the J gene TRBJ2-5, with D possibly being TRBD2 (7 bases). With 6 bases removed from V and 5 bases from J, the gap between germline ends came to 16 bases. Germline CDR1 reads SGHAT; CDR2 reads FQNNGV. There are 14 residues in the CDR3. The CDR3 loop reads CASSSRGGVETQYF. The CDR3 nucleotides are TGTGCCAGCAGTTCCCGAGGGGGGGTGGAGACCCAGTACTTC.

The chain recombines TRBV3-1 (or the pseudogene TRBV3-2) with TRBJ1-4, with 7 bases fitting TRBD1. Germline V CDR1 and CDR2: LGHDT, YNNKEL (reference sequence). CDR3 length equals 15 residues. J gave up 7 bases and V 1 base, and 6 bases lay outside the gene matches. The CDR3 loop reads CASSQATGQGEKLFF. DNA for the CDR3: TGTGCCAGCAGCCAAGCGACAGGGCAGGGTGAAAAACTGTTTTTT.

This chain uses TRBV12-3 or TRBV12-4 with TRBJ1-2; TRBD1 might be the D (5 bases). V dropped 6 bases and J dropped 8 bases, with 10 bases sitting between them. The CDR3 has 11 amino acids. CDR3 loop: CASSYHRGYTF. In nucleotides, the CDR3 is TGTGCCAGCAGCTACCACAGGGGCTACACCTTC.

The rearrangement joins TRBV2 to TRBJ2-3, with TRBD2 identical over 10 bases. Trimming cost V 4 bases and J 5 bases; bases outside gene matches: 3. The CDR3 is 14 amino acids. CDR1 and CDR2 (germline): SNHLY, FYNNEI. CDR3 sequence: CASSVLAGRDTQYF. DNA for the CDR3: TGTGCCAGCAGTGTACTAGCGGGGCGAGATACGCAGTATTTT.

This sequence joins TRBV9 and TRBJ2-1; 8 bases are a match to TRBD2. CDR1 is SGDLS, CDR2 YYNGEE, per germline. After removal of 3 bases from V and 8 bases from J, the junction contained 10 bases not matched to a gene. This CDR3 is 15 amino acids long. This chain's CDR3 is CASSGLPGLGDEQFF. CDR3 nucleotide sequence: TGTGCCAGCAGCGGATTACCGGGACTAGGAGATGAGCAGTTCTTC.

This clone was seen a single time. The J gene is TRBJ2-3, the V gene TRBV7-2, with 7 bases that match TRBD2. Per the germline V gene, CDR1 is SGHTA and CDR2 is FQGNSA. With V trimmed by 1 base and J by 9 bases, 4 bases remained unmatched. The CDR3 loop spans 13 amino acids. CDR3 nucleotide sequence: TGTGCCAGCAGCTTAGTTGGGGGGGTCACGCAGTATTTT. It is translated as CASSLVGGVTQYF.

The gene calls are TRBV3-1 (or the pseudogene TRBV3-2) and TRBJ2-5; the D is unclear. Trimming stripped 5 bases from V and 4 bases from J, with 8 bases between. The CDR3 spans 12 residues. Germline V gives CDR1 LGHDT, CDR2 YNNKEL (reference sequence). The CDR3 sequence is CASSSTVETQYF. As DNA, the CDR3 is TGTGCCAGCAGCTCCACAGTAGAGACCCAGTACTTC.

J is TRBJ1-2 and V is TRBV2, with unresolved D. The CDR3 spans 14 residues. Trimming took off 6 bases at V and 4 bases at J, with 15 bases between the two ends. Germline CDR1 reads SNHLY; CDR2 reads FYNNEI. This CDR3 reads CASSQTGSLYGYTF. CDR3 in DNA: TGTGCCAGCAGCCAGACCGGGAGCCTCTATGGCTACACCTTC.

The chain links TRBV19 to TRBJ1-1, with 8 bases fitting TRBD1. The germline V gene has CDR1 LNHDA and CDR2 SQIVND (reference sequence). The CDR3 runs to 16 residues. Trimming removed 6 bases from V and 0 bases from J; junction bases left unmatched: 9. The CDR3 DNA follows: TGTGCCAGTAGCGGACAGGGTAAAAGGTTGAACACTGAAGCTTTCTTT. Amino acid sequence: CASSGQGKRLNTEAFF.